The T cell receptor (beta chain) under discussion was sequenced for a study of blood T cell repertoires in COVID-19. Study background: Both acute and convalescent COVID-19 samples were obtained from the United States, Italy and Spain.

Germline V gene data show CDR1 as SSHAT and CDR2 as FNYEAQ (reference sequence). The CDR3 has 13 amino acids. Assay: immunoSEQ multiplex PCR; the TCRdb copy retains only in-frame clones and omits some. The sample holds approximately 500,000 clones, approximately 87% seen once. To note about this clone: One end of the junction varies from germline; a read error may be responsible.

Individuals aged about 18 to 90 years were recruited from 24 US areas. Recovery meant two consecutive negative NP/OP PCR tests, professional clearance, or resolved symptoms. The gene calls are TRBV7-7 and TRBJ1-1, with no clear D. The source of this sequence is a woman aged 35 to 49 who had recovered from COVID-19. Source material: PBMCs or T cells enriched from blood (not recorded which). As DNA, the CDR3 is TGTGCTAGCAGTAGCACCGATGGAACTGAAGCTTTCTTT. It specifies CASSSTDGTEAFF.